A selection of T cell receptor beta chains follows, all from one sample in a study of blood T cell repertoires in COVID-19. The repertoire was sequenced with immunoSEQ multiplex PCR; TCRdb's copy has only in-frame clones and lacks some. The data show about 20,000 clones, approximately 85% seen once. Sequenced: peripheral blood. The receptor source for this set is an elderly man with acute or convalescent COVID-19. Each CDR3 is given with its conserved first and last residue. A D gene is named only where the DNA matches it firmly. Clone size is not always given. Where it is, it says once, few, many or a class for expanded clones.

CDR3aa: CASSLDLAGGPDTQYF
CDR3nt: TGCGCCAGCAGCTTGGATCTAGCGGGAGGGCCGGATACGCAGTATTTT
v_gene: TRBV5-1
abundance: few
j_gene: TRBJ2-3
d_gene: TRBD2

CDR3aa: CASSPRMGLALGNNEQFF
CDR3nt: TGTGCCAGCAGCCCACGGATGGGACTAGCTTTGGGTAATAATGAGCAGTTCTTC
v_gene: TRBV9
abundance: -
j_gene: TRBJ2-1
d_gene: TRBD2

CDR3aa: CASSQGRGQPQHF
CDR3nt: TGTGCCAGCAGCCAAGGGCGGGGTCAGCCCCAGCATTTT
v_gene: TRBV3-1/TRBV3-2
abundance: -
j_gene: TRBJ1-5
d_gene: -

CDR3aa: CASMTSGSSYNEQFF
CDR3nt: TGTGCCAGCATGACTAGCGGGAGTTCCTACAATGAGCAGTTCTTC
v_gene: TRBV3-1/TRBV3-2
abundance: -
j_gene: TRBJ2-1
d_gene: TRBD2

CDR3aa: CASSTSQGARAFF
CDR3nt: TGTGCCAGCAGCACATCACAGGGGGCGCGAGCTTTCTTT
v_gene: TRBV7-3
abundance: -
j_gene: TRBJ1-1
d_gene: TRBD1

CDR3aa: CASSKQGAWEKLFF
CDR3nt: TGTGCCAGCAGCAAACAGGGGGCCTGGGAAAAACTGTTTTTT
v_gene: TRBV28
abundance: -
j_gene: TRBJ1-4
d_gene: TRBD1

CDR3aa: CASPPGYGTYEQYF
CDR3nt: TGTGCCAGCCCCCCGGGTTACGGAACCTACGAGCAGTACTTC
v_gene: TRBV21-1
abundance: -
j_gene: TRBJ2-7
d_gene: -

CDR3aa: CASSPTVQYEQYF
CDR3nt: TGTGCCAGCAGCCCTACCGTACAGTACGAGCAGTACTTC
v_gene: TRBV7-9
abundance: many
j_gene: TRBJ2-7
d_gene: -

CDR3aa: CASRGQGAGNTIYF
CDR3nt: TGTGCCAGCAGAGGTCAAGGGGCTGGAAACACCATATATTTT
v_gene: TRBV14
abundance: -
j_gene: TRBJ1-3
d_gene: -

CDR3aa: CASSQVWPDYTGELFF
CDR3nt: TGTGCCAGCAGCCAAGTGTGGCCAGACTACACCGGGGAGCTGTTTTTT
v_gene: TRBV14
abundance: once
j_gene: TRBJ2-2
d_gene: -

CDR3aa: CASSYPGTGFYEQYF
CDR3nt: TGTGCCAGCAGTTACCCCGGGACAGGGTTCTACGAGCAGTACTTC
v_gene: TRBV6-5
abundance: -
j_gene: TRBJ2-7
d_gene: TRBD1

CDR3aa: CASSLTDSGNTIYF
CDR3nt: TGTGCCAGCAGCTTGACAGACTCTGGAAACACCATATATTTT
v_gene: TRBV5-5
abundance: -
j_gene: TRBJ1-3
d_gene: -

CDR3aa: CASRDRGMNTGELFF
CDR3nt: TGTGCCAGCAGGGACAGGGGCATGAACACCGGGGAGCTGTTTTTT
v_gene: TRBV5-4
abundance: -
j_gene: TRBJ2-2
d_gene: TRBD1

CDR3aa: CASSRTFNQPQHF
CDR3nt: TGTGCCAGCAGCAGGACATTCAATCAGCCCCAGCATTTT
v_gene: TRBV7-8
abundance: -
j_gene: TRBJ1-5
d_gene: -

CDR3aa: CAAGLPEPNTGELFF
CDR3nt: TGTGCCGCCGGACTACCGGAACCGAACACCGGGGAGCTGTTTTTT
v_gene: TRBV24-1
abundance: -
j_gene: TRBJ2-2
d_gene: -

CDR3aa: CAWRNRTNSPLHF
CDR3nt: TGTGCCTGGAGAAACAGAACTAATTCACCCCTCCACTTT
v_gene: TRBV30
abundance: once
j_gene: TRBJ1-6
d_gene: -

CDR3aa: CASSETVLLPQHF
CDR3nt: TGTGCCAGCAGCGAGACAGTCCTGTTGCCCCAGCATTTT
v_gene: TRBV14
abundance: -
j_gene: TRBJ1-5
d_gene: -

CDR3aa: CASMGGLAGDYEQYF
CDR3nt: TGTGCCAGCATGGGTGGCCTAGCGGGAGACTACGAGCAGTACTTC
v_gene: TRBV11-1
abundance: hyperexpanded
j_gene: TRBJ2-7
d_gene: TRBD2

CDR3aa: CASRGDGGISYGELFF
CDR3nt: TGTGCCAGCAGGGGAGATGGTGGGATTAGTTACGGGGAGCTGTTTTTT
v_gene: TRBV2
abundance: few
j_gene: TRBJ2-2
d_gene: -

CDR3aa: CASSLTSGTDIGTQYF
CDR3nt: TGTGCCAGCAGCTTAACGTCCGGGACAGACATCGGGACCCAGTACTTC
v_gene: TRBV7-3
abundance: -
j_gene: TRBJ2-5
d_gene: TRBD1

CDR3aa: CASSEGGQGGFDEQFF
CDR3nt: TGTGCCAGCAGTGAAGGGGGACAGGGTGGTTTCGATGAGCAGTTCTTC
v_gene: TRBV25-1
abundance: -
j_gene: TRBJ2-1
d_gene: TRBD1

CDR3aa: CASSGQGAYEQYF
CDR3nt: TGTGCCAGCAGCGGACAGGGGGCCTACGAGCAGTACTTC
v_gene: TRBV9
abundance: -
j_gene: TRBJ2-7
d_gene: TRBD1

CDR3aa: CASSSGGSGYNEQFF
CDR3nt: TGTGCCAGTAGTTCAGGGGGCAGTGGCTACAATGAGCAGTTCTTC
v_gene: TRBV19
abundance: -
j_gene: TRBJ2-1
d_gene: TRBD1

CDR3aa: CASSLPGLAGATDTQYF
CDR3nt: TGTGCCAGCAGCTTACCGGGACTAGCGGGAGCTACAGATACGCAGTATTTT
v_gene: TRBV7-2
abundance: -
j_gene: TRBJ2-3
d_gene: TRBD2

CDR3aa: CASSSGQLETQYF
CDR3nt: TGTGCCAGCAGTTCGGGACAGCTGGAGACCCAGTACTTC
v_gene: TRBV28
abundance: -
j_gene: TRBJ2-5
d_gene: TRBD1

CDR3aa: CASRYNNEQFF
CDR3nt: TGCGCCAGCAGGTATAACAATGAGCAGTTCTTC
v_gene: TRBV5-1
abundance: -
j_gene: TRBJ2-1
d_gene: -

CDR3aa: CASSLGLAGADTQYF
CDR3nt: TGTGCCAGCAGCTTGGGACTAGCTGGCGCAGATACGCAGTATTTT
v_gene: TRBV5-4
abundance: -
j_gene: TRBJ2-3
d_gene: TRBD2

CDR3aa: CASAASTDTQYF
CDR3nt: TGTGCCAGTGCGGCTAGCACAGATACGCAGTATTTT
v_gene: TRBV19
abundance: -
j_gene: TRBJ2-3
d_gene: -

CDR3aa: CASSLVGEAGNTIYF
CDR3nt: TGTGCCAGCAGCTTGGTCGGGGAGGCCGGAAACACCATATATTTT
v_gene: TRBV7-2
abundance: once
j_gene: TRBJ1-3
d_gene: -

CDR3aa: CASSPQGGSSYNEQFF
CDR3nt: TGTGCCAGCAGCCCTCAAGGGGGAAGCTCCTACAATGAGCAGTTCTTC
v_gene: TRBV7-2
abundance: -
j_gene: TRBJ2-1
d_gene: -

CDR3aa: CALSPDRGEKLFF
CDR3nt: TGTGCCCTTAGTCCGGACAGGGGTGAAAAACTGTTTTTT
v_gene: TRBV30
abundance: -
j_gene: TRBJ1-4
d_gene: TRBD1

CDR3aa: CASSYTRQGGETQYF
CDR3nt: TGTGCCAGCAGTTACACAAGACAGGGTGGAGAGACCCAGTACTTC
v_gene: TRBV6-5
abundance: -
j_gene: TRBJ2-5
d_gene: TRBD1

CDR3aa: CASSREGRYYGYTF
CDR3nt: TGTGCCAGCAGCCGGGAGGGGAGGTACTATGGCTACACCTTC
v_gene: TRBV5-8
abundance: -
j_gene: TRBJ1-2
d_gene: -

CDR3aa: CASSPRGGFRRDGYTF
CDR3nt: TGTGCCAGCAGCCCTAGAGGCGGATTTCGTCGGGATGGCTACACCTTC
v_gene: TRBV11-2
abundance: -
j_gene: TRBJ1-2
d_gene: -

CDR3aa: CASSLVGRYSYNEQFF
CDR3nt: TGCGCCAGCAGCTTGGTGGGGCGGTACTCCTACAATGAGCAGTTCTTC
v_gene: TRBV5-1
abundance: -
j_gene: TRBJ2-1
d_gene: -

CDR3aa: CASSSSTGYQPQHF
CDR3nt: TGTGCCAGCAGCTCTAGTACAGGGTATCAGCCCCAGCATTTT
v_gene: TRBV7-2
abundance: -
j_gene: TRBJ1-5
d_gene: -

CDR3aa: CASSTLVSGRTDTQYF
CDR3nt: TGTGCCAGTAGCACCCTGGTATCCGGGAGGACAGATACGCAGTATTTT
v_gene: TRBV19
abundance: once
j_gene: TRBJ2-3
d_gene: TRBD2

CDR3aa: CASSTSQGALDQPQHF
CDR3nt: TGTGCCAGTAGTACCTCACAGGGGGCGCTAGATCAGCCCCAGCATTTT
v_gene: TRBV19
abundance: -
j_gene: TRBJ1-5
d_gene: TRBD1

CDR3aa: CASSSTSGSDETQYF
CDR3nt: TGTGCCAGCAGCTCAACTAGCGGGAGTGATGAGACCCAGTACTTC
v_gene: TRBV5-5
abundance: -
j_gene: TRBJ2-5
d_gene: TRBD2

CDR3aa: CASSNRDRGNSPLHF
CDR3nt: TGTGCCAGCAGTAACCGGGACAGGGGAAATTCACCCCTCCACTTT
v_gene: TRBV2
abundance: -
j_gene: TRBJ1-6
d_gene: TRBD1

CDR3aa: CASSQGSGVGANVLTF
CDR3nt: TGTGCCAGCAGCCAAGGTTCAGGGGTCGGGGCCAACGTCCTGACTTTC
v_gene: TRBV14
abundance: -
j_gene: TRBJ2-6
d_gene: -

CDR3aa: CASSSSDRGPNEAFF
CDR3nt: TGTGCCAGCAGCTCCTCCGACAGGGGGCCTAATGAAGCTTTCTTT
v_gene: TRBV7-9
abundance: -
j_gene: TRBJ1-1
d_gene: TRBD1

CDR3aa: CAMVPGLQETQYF
CDR3nt: TGTGCCATGGTCCCGGGACTACAAGAGACCCAGTACTTC
v_gene: TRBV10-3
abundance: -
j_gene: TRBJ2-5
d_gene: TRBD2

CDR3aa: CASSYSGSAFQETQYF
CDR3nt: TGTGCCAGCAGTTACTCTGGTAGCGCCTTCCAAGAGACCCAGTACTTC
v_gene: TRBV6-5
abundance: -
j_gene: TRBJ2-5
d_gene: -

CDR3aa: CSVVGPRDGYTF
CDR3nt: TGCAGCGTTGTGGGCCCCAGGGATGGCTACACCTTC
v_gene: TRBV29-1
abundance: -
j_gene: TRBJ1-2
d_gene: -

CDR3aa: CASSHRVDYGYTF
CDR3nt: TGTGCCAGCAGCCACAGGGTGGACTATGGCTACACCTTC
v_gene: TRBV6-5
abundance: -
j_gene: TRBJ1-2
d_gene: -

CDR3aa: CASSLGTSGREEQFF
CDR3nt: TGTGCCAGCAGCTTAGGCACTAGCGGGAGAGAAGAGCAGTTCTTC
v_gene: TRBV11-3
abundance: -
j_gene: TRBJ2-1
d_gene: TRBD2

CDR3aa: CASSIYDRRLSNTEAFF
CDR3nt: TGTGCCAGTAGTATATACGACAGGCGCCTGTCGAACACTGAAGCTTTCTTT
v_gene: TRBV19
abundance: few
j_gene: TRBJ1-1
d_gene: -

CDR3aa: CASSPRDSINEQFF
CDR3nt: TGTGCCAGCAGCCCCCGGGACAGTATCAATGAGCAGTTCTTC
v_gene: TRBV11-3
abundance: -
j_gene: TRBJ2-1
d_gene: TRBD1

CDR3aa: CASSRQGPNEKLFF
CDR3nt: TGTGCCAGCAGCCGACAGGGACCTAATGAAAAACTGTTTTTT
v_gene: TRBV5-4
abundance: few
j_gene: TRBJ1-4
d_gene: TRBD1

CDR3aa: CASSSGLGGGNEQFF
CDR3nt: TGTGCCAGCAGTTCGGGACTAGGGGGCGGGAATGAGCAGTTCTTC
v_gene: TRBV6-6
abundance: -
j_gene: TRBJ2-1
d_gene: -

CDR3aa: CASSLVGQGVEEQYF
CDR3nt: TGCGCCAGCAGCTTGGTGGGACAGGGGGTTGAGGAGCAGTACTTC
v_gene: TRBV5-1
abundance: -
j_gene: TRBJ2-7
d_gene: TRBD1

CDR3aa: CASSQLAGASTDTQYF
CDR3nt: TGTGCTAGCAGCCAACTAGCGGGGGCTAGCACAGATACGCAGTATTTT
v_gene: TRBV7-7
abundance: -
j_gene: TRBJ2-3
d_gene: TRBD2

CDR3aa: CASFSGSYNEQFF
CDR3nt: TGTGCCAGCTTTAGCGGCTCGTACAATGAGCAGTTCTTC
v_gene: TRBV6-5
abundance: -
j_gene: TRBJ2-1
d_gene: -

CDR3aa: CASSRGGDLEAFF
CDR3nt: TGTGCCAGCTCCCGGGGAGGGGACCTTGAAGCTTTCTTT
v_gene: TRBV18
abundance: -
j_gene: TRBJ1-1
d_gene: -

CDR3aa: CASSLAGLYTQYF
CDR3nt: TGTGCCAGCAGCTTAGCGGGACTTTATACGCAGTATTTT
v_gene: TRBV7-8
abundance: -
j_gene: TRBJ2-3
d_gene: -

CDR3aa: CASSLGGRGLPEAFF
CDR3nt: TGTGCCAGCAGCTTAGGAGGCCGCGGGCTCCCTGAAGCTTTCTTT
v_gene: TRBV7-8
abundance: -
j_gene: TRBJ1-1
d_gene: -

CDR3aa: CASSRPQGEYYGYTF
CDR3nt: TGTGCCAGTAGTCGGCCCCAGGGGGAGTACTATGGCTACACCTTC
v_gene: TRBV19
abundance: -
j_gene: TRBJ1-2
d_gene: TRBD1

CDR3aa: CASSLPRSPIYF
CDR3nt: TGTGCCAGCAGCTTACCGCGGTCACCCATATATTTT
v_gene: TRBV7-9
abundance: few
j_gene: TRBJ1-3
d_gene: -

CDR3aa: CASRMTELTSKDGYTF
CDR3nt: TGTGCCAGCAGGATGACAGAACTCACTTCTAAGGATGGCTACACCTTC
v_gene: TRBV2
abundance: -
j_gene: TRBJ1-2
d_gene: -